The 4 T cell receptor beta chains listed next were all sequenced from one sample in a study of CD8+ T cells in alopecia areata. Sequencing relied on a cDNA template that was reverse transcribed from extracted RNA. Libraries were prepared by immunoSEQ multiplex PCR; TCRdb keeps only in-frame clonotypes and omits some of them. Of around 50,000 clones in the sample, about 96% were seen once. Material: CD8+ T cells sorted from blood, obtained at week 0. These receptor sequences come from a human donor with alopecia areata.

The chain uses TRBV9 and TRBJ2-2, with D unclear. Germline V gives CDR1 SGDLS, CDR2 YYNGEE. The CDR3 extends over 12 amino acids. Trimming left V 3 bases short and J 8 bases short, with 8 bases between. For the CDR3, the DNA is TGTGCCAGCAGCGCGGACGGGGGGGAGCTGTTTTTT. Translating it yields CASSADGGELFF.

The chain uses TRBV7-9 and TRBJ1-1, with D possibly being TRBD1 (6 bases). Trimming cost V 5 bases and J 1 base, with 14 bases left between them. CDR1 and CDR2 (germline): SEHNR, FQNEAQ (reference sequence). The CDR3 loop spans 15 amino acids. Here the CDR3 DNA reads TGTGCCAGCAGCCACCCGCGGGGGCGGAACACTGAAGCTTTCTTT. It encodes CASSHPRGRNTEAFF.

The chain carries TRBV5-5 and TRBJ2-7, with D uncertain. The CDR3 consists of 11 residues. Germline V CDR1 and CDR2: SGHKS, YYEKEE (reference sequence). Trimming took 6 bases from V and 4 from J, leaving 8 bases between them. CDR3 sequence (DNA): TGTGCCAGCACTTCAGGATACGAGCAGTACTTC. Translation gives CASTSGYEQYF.

V gene TRBV2 combines with J gene TRBJ2-5; weak D call: TRBD1 (6 bases). The J call may not be correct, given that the DNA end is closer to TRBJ2-7. Per the germline V gene, CDR1 is SNHLY and CDR2 is FYNNEI. This CDR3 comprises 12 residues. The CDR3: CASSAGVYEQYF. The CDR3 nucleotides read TGTGCCAGCAGCGCAGGGGTCTACGAGCAGTACTTC.